The entry below gives a single TCR beta chain sequence along with its context. The sample comes from a study of blood T cell repertoires in COVID-19. Whole-study context: Samples taken during acute and convalescent COVID-19 were collected in the United States, Italy and Spain. In each case, the material was cDNA or gDNA derived from T cells, B-cell-depleted T cells, or PBMCs.

Per the original methods: Reference gene primer amplification yielded estimated nucleated cell counts. Using immunoSEQ multiplex PCR, the repertoire was profiled, and TCRdb retains in-frame clones only, with some absent. That table furnishes V, J and clone size, whereas the DNA furnished D and trimming. The table lists tens of thousands of clones, roughly 90% of them singletons. Germline CDR1 MNHEY, CDR2 SVGEGT. CDR3 length equals 13 residues. Trimming stripped 5 bases from V and 3 bases from J, with 8 bases between. The origin of this receptor is a human donor in a cohort sampled during active COVID-19. The chain links TRBV6-2 or TRBV6-3 to TRBJ1-5; no clear D gene. Sequenced material: peripheral blood. The CDR3 DNA reads TGTGCCAGCAGTAGGCAGGCCAATCAGCCCCAGCATTTT. Translation: CASSRQANQPQHF.